This T cell receptor beta chain was obtained from a study of spatial heterogeneity in lung cancer. Study-wide results and caveats: Higher tumor mutation counts went along with higher counts of expanded intratumoral alpha and beta TCRs.

Indicated time point: sample taken at primary tumor resection. This clonotype was picked up a small number of times. Its specificity is unknown. CDR1 and CDR2 from the germline V gene are SGHRS and YFSETQ. The CDR3 has 14 amino acids. Losses at the gene ends were 0 bases for V and 5 bases for J; bases not matched to a gene: 3. TCRdb redid the calling of the 5' RACE reads with MiXCR, one entry per CDR3 protein. The sample has approximately 7,000 distinct CDR3 sequences; 15% to 20% are singletons. This clonotype originated in a female donor with early-stage non-small cell lung cancer. The sequencing here drew on lung tumor tissue, taken at surgery. The chain recombines TRBV5-1 with TRBJ2-3, with 7 bases fitting TRBD2. The CDR3 nucleotides read TGCGCCAGCAGCTTGGCCCAGCGGGGAGATACGCAGTATTTT. Translated: CASSLAQRGDTQYF.